These T cell receptor beta chains were read from a single sample in a study of blood T cell repertoires in COVID-19. Assay: immunoSEQ multiplex PCR; the TCRdb copy retains only in-frame clones and omits some. The data show around 230,000 clones, less than 85% seen once. The sample was peripheral blood. The receptor source for this set is a woman in her seventies with active or convalescent COVID-19. Both conserved end residues are part of each CDR3. A D gene is named only where the DNA matches it firmly. Size values are once, few and many counts, or a class for expanded clones, and some rows have none.

D gene,J gene,clone size,V gene,CDR3 DNA,CDR3 protein
NA,TRBJ1-2,NA,TRBV6-5,TGTGCCAACCACAGGGACGAGGGTAACTATGGCTACACCTTC,CANHRDEGNYGYTF
TRBD1,TRBJ1-2,NA,TRBV7-2,TGTGCCAGCAGCAATACCTCGGCCAGGGGGTTTGGCTACACCTTC,CASSNTSARGFGYTF
TRBD1,TRBJ2-2,NA,TRBV28,TGTGCCAGCAGCCCGGACAGGGCAACCGGGGAGCTGTTTTTT,CASSPDRATGELFF
NA,TRBJ2-7,few,TRBV7-2,TGTGCCAGCAGGAGGGACTCGTACGAGCAGTACTTC,CASRRDSYEQYF
NA,TRBJ1-2,NA,TRBV7-9,TGTGCCAGCAGCGTCGACAGGCCAATTGGCTACACCTTC,CASSVDRPIGYTF
NA,TRBJ2-2,NA,TRBV2,TGTGCCAGCAGTGAAGGACTTAACACCGGGGAGCTGTTTTTT,CASSEGLNTGELFF
NA,TRBJ2-3,NA,TRBV28,TGTGCCAGCAGTCCCCCGGGGGAGGTAACTGGAGATACGCAGTATTTT,CASSPPGEVTGDTQYF
TRBD1,TRBJ1-1,NA,TRBV19,TGTGCCAGTAGCACAGGGGGGACCTCAGCTTTCTTT,CASSTGGTSAFF
TRBD2,TRBJ2-1,NA,TRBV5-1,TGCGCCAGCACCCCCCCGGGAGGGGGGATCTACAATGAGCAGTTCTTC,CASTPPGGGIYNEQFF
NA,TRBJ1-1,NA,TRBV6-1,TGTGCCAGCAGTGAAGGGGTGGAGGTCACTGAAGCTTTCTTT,CASSEGVEVTEAFF
TRBD2,TRBJ2-3,NA,TRBV28,TGTGCCAGCAGTTTACCTAGCGGGAAGCAGTATTTT,CASSLPSGKQYF
NA,TRBJ1-1,NA,TRBV7-8,TGTGCCAGCAGCTTAGCTGATGGGGCAGGAACTGAAGCTTTCTTT,CASSLADGAGTEAFF
NA,TRBJ2-5,NA,TRBV30,TGTGCCTGGAGTCTAACAGGGAGAGAGACCCAGTACTTC,CAWSLTGRETQYF
TRBD1,TRBJ2-7,NA,TRBV19,TGTGCCAGTAGTATAGTTGGGACAGGGCTCTACGAGCAGTACTTC,CASSIVGTGLYEQYF
TRBD1,TRBJ2-3,NA,TRBV11-3,TGTGCCAGCAGCCCAGGGGGTCCCACAGATACGCAGTATTTT,CASSPGGPTDTQYF
TRBD2,TRBJ2-3,NA,TRBV5-1,TGCGCCAGCAGCGGGACCACCTTAGCGGGGGGCCATGGTACGCAGTATTTT,CASSGTTLAGGHGTQYF
NA,TRBJ2-1,NA,TRBV5-8,TGTGCCAGCAGCTTGGCAGTTGTCCCAGAATTCTACAATGAGCAGTTCTTC,CASSLAVVPEFYNEQFF
TRBD1,TRBJ1-1,NA,TRBV30,TGTGCCTGGAGTGTCGACAGGGGGAACACTGAAGCTTTCTTT,CAWSVDRGNTEAFF
NA,TRBJ2-3,NA,TRBV3-1/TRBV3-2,TGTGCCAGCAGCCAACACAGCCCTAGCACAGATACGCAGTATTTT,CASSQHSPSTDTQYF
NA,TRBJ2-6,few,TRBV6-4,TGTGCCAGCAGGGCCTCTGGGGCCAACGTCCTGACTTTC,CASRASGANVLTF
NA,TRBJ1-2,NA,TRBV28,TGTGCCAGCAGTGCAGGGGACTATGGCTACACCTTC,CASSAGDYGYTF
NA,TRBJ2-7,NA,TRBV5-1,TGCGCCAGCAGCTCGGGGTATGGGGGCCCGACCTACGAGCAGTACTTC,CASSSGYGGPTYEQYF